This note documents a single T cell receptor (beta chain) sequence. Its specificity is unknown. The sample originates from a study of cytomegalovirus exposure and HLA in healthy donors. General study results and limits: Association of approximately 16,000 TCR beta sequences with HLA alleles was found at 0.05 false discovery rate in a later analysis. Rarity characterized most TCR sequences, yet some public TCRs appeared in many donors. Productive rates of about 87% or about 30% were seen for most TCR beta V segments in an earlier analysis.

The V and J ends lost 0 bases and 2 bases, in that order; junction bases with no gene match: 16. This CDR3 has 20 amino acids. CDR1 and CDR2 from the germline V gene are LGHNA and YSLEER. Vbeta (60) and Jbeta (13) primers were used in the PCR. Data came from immunoSEQ multiplex PCR; TCRdb stores just in-frame clones and leaves some out. The data hold 150,000 to 200,000 clones, with approximately 72% observed a single time. The chain joins TRBV4-3 to TRBJ2-7; 10 bases match TRBD2. This TCR came from a human donor in good health. The source material was PBMCs. CDR3 residues: CASSQDVGSGGDQHTYEQYF. The CDR3 DNA follows: TGCGCCAGCAGCCAAGATGTGGGGAGCGGGGGGGATCAACATACCTACGAGCAGTACTTC.